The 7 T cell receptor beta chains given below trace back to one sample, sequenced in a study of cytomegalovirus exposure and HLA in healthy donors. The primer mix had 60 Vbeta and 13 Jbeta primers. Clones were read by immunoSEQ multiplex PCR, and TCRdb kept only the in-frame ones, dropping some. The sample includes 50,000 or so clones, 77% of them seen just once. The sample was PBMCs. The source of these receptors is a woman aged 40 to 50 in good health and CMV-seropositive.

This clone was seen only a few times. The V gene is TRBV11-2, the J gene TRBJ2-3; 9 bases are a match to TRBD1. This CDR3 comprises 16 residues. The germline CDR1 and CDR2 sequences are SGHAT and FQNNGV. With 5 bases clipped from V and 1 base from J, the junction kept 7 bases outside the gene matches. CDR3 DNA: TGTGCCAGCAGCCCAACCAGGACAGGGGGCACAGATACGCAGTATTTT. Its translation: CASSPTRTGGTDTQYF.

The CDR3 bases are TGCGCCAGCAGCCAAGGATTGAGCGGGGAGGAGACCCAGTACTTC. Its translation: CASSQGLSGEETQYF. This chain connects TRBV4-1 to TRBJ2-5; 7 bases align to TRBD2. This CDR3 spans 15 amino acids. Germline loops: CDR1 MGHRA, CDR2 YSYEKL. V dropped 1 base and J dropped 5; count of bases not matched to a gene: 7.

The CDR3 here is CASSSRVGGYTF. The CDR3, as DNA: TGTGCCAGCAGCTCCAGGGTTGGTGGCTACACCTTC. The chain links TRBV7-2 to TRBJ1-2; TRBD1 might be the D (5 bases). The V gene's germline CDR1 is SGHTA and CDR2 FQGNSA. Trimming cost V 4 bases and J 7 bases, with 10 bases left between them. The CDR3 contains 12 residues.

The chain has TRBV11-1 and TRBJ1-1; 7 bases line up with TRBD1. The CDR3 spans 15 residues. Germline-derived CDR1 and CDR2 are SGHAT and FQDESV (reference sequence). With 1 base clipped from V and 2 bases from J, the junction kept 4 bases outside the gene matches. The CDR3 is CASSLEGQPNTEAFF. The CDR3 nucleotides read TGTGCCAGCAGCTTAGAGGGACAGCCCAACACTGAAGCTTTCTTT.

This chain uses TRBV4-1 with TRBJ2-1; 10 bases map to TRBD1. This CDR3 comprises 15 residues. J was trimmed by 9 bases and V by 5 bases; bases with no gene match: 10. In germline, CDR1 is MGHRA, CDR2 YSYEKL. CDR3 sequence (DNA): TGCGCCAGCAGCATCTCCGGGACAGGGGTCAGTGAGCAGTTCTTC. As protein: CASSISGTGVSEQFF.

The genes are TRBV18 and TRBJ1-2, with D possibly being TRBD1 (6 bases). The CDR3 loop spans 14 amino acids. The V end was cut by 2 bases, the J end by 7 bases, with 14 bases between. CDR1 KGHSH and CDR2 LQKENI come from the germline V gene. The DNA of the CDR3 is TGTGCCAGCTCACCAGGGGGCGCCGGAGCTGGCTACACCTTC. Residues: CASSPGGAGAGYTF.

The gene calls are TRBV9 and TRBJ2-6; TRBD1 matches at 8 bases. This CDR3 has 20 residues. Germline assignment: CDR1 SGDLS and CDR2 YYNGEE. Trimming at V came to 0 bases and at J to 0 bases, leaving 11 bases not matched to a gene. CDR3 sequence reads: CASSVASRTGPASGANVLTF. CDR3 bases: TGTGCCAGCAGCGTAGCTTCCCGGACAGGGCCTGCCTCTGGGGCCAACGTCCTGACTTTC.